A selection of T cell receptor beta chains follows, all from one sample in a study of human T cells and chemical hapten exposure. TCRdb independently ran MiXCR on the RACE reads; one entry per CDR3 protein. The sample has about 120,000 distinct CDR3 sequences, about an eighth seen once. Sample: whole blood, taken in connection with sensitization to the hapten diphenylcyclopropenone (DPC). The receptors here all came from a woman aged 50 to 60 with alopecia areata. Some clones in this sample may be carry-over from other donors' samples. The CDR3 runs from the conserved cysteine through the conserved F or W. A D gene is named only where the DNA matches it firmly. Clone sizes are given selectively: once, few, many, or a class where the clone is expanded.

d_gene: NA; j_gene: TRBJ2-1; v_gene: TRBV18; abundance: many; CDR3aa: CASSPQAGSGSSEQFF; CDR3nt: TGTGCCAGCTCACCACAAGCCGGGTCAGGTTCGAGTGAGCAGTTCTTC
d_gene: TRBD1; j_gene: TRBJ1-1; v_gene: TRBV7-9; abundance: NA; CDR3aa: CASSRDSMNTEAFF; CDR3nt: TGTGCCAGCAGCAGGGACAGTATGAACACTGAAGCTTTCTTT
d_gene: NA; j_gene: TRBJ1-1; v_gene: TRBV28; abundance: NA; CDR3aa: CASSFSGWGSRNTEAFF; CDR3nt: TGTGCCAGCAGTTTTTCGGGGTGGGGGTCTAGGAACACTGAAGCTTTCTTT
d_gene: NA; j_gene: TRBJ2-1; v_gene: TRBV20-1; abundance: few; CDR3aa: CSARMTNSYNEQFF; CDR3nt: TGCAGTGCGAGAATGACTAACTCCTACAATGAGCAGTTCTTC
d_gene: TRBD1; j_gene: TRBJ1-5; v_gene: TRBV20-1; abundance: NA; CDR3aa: CSADLWKGASQPQHF; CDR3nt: TGCAGTGCTGACTTATGGAAGGGGGCGAGTCAGCCCCAGCATTTT
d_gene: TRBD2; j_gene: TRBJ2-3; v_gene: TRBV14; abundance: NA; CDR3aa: CASSQLAGVTDTQYF; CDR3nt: TGTGCCAGCAGCCAACTAGCGGGAGTGACAGATACGCAGTATTTT
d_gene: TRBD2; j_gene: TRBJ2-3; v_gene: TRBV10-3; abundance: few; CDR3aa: CAISGSAGGRDTQYF; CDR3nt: TGTGCCATCAGTGGATCGGCGGGGGGGCGCGATACGCAGTATTTT
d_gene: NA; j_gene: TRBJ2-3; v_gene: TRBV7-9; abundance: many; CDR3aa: CASSLARTDTQYF; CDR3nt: TGTGCCAGCAGCTTAGCCCGCACAGATACGCAGTATTTT
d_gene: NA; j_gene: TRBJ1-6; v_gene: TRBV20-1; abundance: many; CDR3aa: CSARAGTLNSPLHF; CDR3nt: TGCAGTGCTAGAGCCGGGACACTTAATTCACCCCTCCACTTT
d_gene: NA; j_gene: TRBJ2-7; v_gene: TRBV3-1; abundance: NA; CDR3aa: CASSQHGVYEQYF; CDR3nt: TGTGCCAGCAGCCAACACGGGGTCTACGAGCAGTACTTC
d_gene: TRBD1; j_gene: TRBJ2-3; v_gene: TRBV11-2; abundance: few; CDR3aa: CASSYPPGTGDTDTQYF; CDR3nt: TGTGCCAGCAGTTATCCACCCGGGACAGGGGACACAGATACGCAGTATTTT
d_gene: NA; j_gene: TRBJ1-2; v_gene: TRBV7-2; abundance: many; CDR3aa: CASSLGAAIYGYTF; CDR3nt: TGTGCCAGCAGCTTAGGGGCAGCGATCTATGGCTACACCTTC
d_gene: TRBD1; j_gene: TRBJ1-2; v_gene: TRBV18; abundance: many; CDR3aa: CASSPGQGASYGYTF; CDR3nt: TGTGCCAGCTCACCTGGCCAGGGGGCAAGCTATGGCTACACCTTC
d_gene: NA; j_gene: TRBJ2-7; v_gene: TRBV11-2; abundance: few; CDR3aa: CASSHAGLRQYF; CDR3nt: TGTGCCAGCAGCCATGCCGGCCTCCGACAGTACTTC
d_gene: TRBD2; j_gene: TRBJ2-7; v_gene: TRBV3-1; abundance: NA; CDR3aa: CASSRSGGADEQYF; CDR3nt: TGTGCCAGCAGCCGCAGCGGGGGGGCCGACGAGCAGTACTTC
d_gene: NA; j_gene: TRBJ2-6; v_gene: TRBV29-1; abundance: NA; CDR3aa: CSVDDGSSGANVLTF; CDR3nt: TGCAGCGTTGACGACGGCAGCTCTGGGGCCAACGTCCTGACTTTC
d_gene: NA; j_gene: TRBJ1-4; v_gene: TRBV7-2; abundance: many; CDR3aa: CASSLLANEKLFF; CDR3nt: TGTGCCAGCAGCTTACTAGCTAATGAAAAACTGTTTTTT
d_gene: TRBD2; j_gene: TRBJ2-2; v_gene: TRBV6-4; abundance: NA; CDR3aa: CASSGSSGGANTGELFF; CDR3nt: TGTGCCAGCAGTGGCTCTAGCGGGGGAGCGAACACCGGGGAGCTGTTTTTT
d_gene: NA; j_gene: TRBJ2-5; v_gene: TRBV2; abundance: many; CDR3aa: CASVRPQETQYF; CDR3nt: TGTGCCAGCGTACGGCCCCAAGAGACCCAGTACTTC
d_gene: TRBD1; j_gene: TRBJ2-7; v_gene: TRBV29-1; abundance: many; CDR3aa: CSVQTGDNYEQYF; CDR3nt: TGCAGCGTTCAGACAGGGGACAACTACGAGCAGTACTTC
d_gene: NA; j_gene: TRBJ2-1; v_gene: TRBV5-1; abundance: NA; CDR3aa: CASSLGGGVNYNEQFF; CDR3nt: TGCGCCAGCAGCTTGGGTGGCGGGGTGAACTACAATGAGCAGTTCTTC
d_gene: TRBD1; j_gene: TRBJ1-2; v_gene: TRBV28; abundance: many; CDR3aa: CASSDGQGARGYTF; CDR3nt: TGTGCCAGCAGTGATGGACAGGGGGCGCGAGGCTACACCTTC
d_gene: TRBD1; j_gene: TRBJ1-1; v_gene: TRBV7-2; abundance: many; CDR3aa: CASSLQGATEAFF; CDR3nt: TGTGCCAGCAGCCTACAGGGGGCCACTGAAGCTTTCTTT
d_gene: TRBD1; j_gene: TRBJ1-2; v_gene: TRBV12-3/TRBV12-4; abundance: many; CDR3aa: CASSSSGGSYTF; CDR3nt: TGTGCCAGCAGTTCTTCAGGGGGCAGCTACACCTTC
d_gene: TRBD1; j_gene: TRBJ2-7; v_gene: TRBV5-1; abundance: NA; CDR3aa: CASSLRTGAEQYF; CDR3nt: TGCGCCAGCAGCTTGAGGACAGGGGCCGAGCAGTACTTC
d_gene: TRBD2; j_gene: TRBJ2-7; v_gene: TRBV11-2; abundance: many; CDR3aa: CASSLREGPVASGGYEQYF; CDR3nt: TGTGCCAGCAGCTTAAGGGAAGGGCCGGTTGCTAGCGGGGGGTACGAGCAGTACTTC
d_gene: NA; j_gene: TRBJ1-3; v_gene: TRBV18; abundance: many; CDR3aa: CASSPPSLAPGNTIYF; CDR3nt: TGTGCCAGCTCACCACCTTCTCTAGCCCCGGGAAACACCATATATTTT
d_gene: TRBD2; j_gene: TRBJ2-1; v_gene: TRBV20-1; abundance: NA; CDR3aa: CSVIRTSGRRARNEQFF; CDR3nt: TGCAGTGTCATCAGGACTAGCGGGAGACGGGCCCGCAATGAGCAGTTCTTC
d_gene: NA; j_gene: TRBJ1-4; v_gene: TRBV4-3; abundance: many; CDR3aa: CASSRDISSETEKLFF; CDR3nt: TGCGCCAGCAGCCGCGATATAAGCAGTGAGACGGAAAAACTGTTTTTT
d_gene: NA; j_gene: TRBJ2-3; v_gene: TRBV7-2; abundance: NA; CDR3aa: CASSLAPGQATQYF; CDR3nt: TGTGCCAGCAGCTTAGCCCCGGGGCAGGCTACGCAGTATTTT
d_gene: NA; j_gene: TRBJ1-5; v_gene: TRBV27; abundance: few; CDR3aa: CASGGRQPQHF; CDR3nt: TGTGCCAGCGGCGGTCGTCAGCCCCAGCATTTT
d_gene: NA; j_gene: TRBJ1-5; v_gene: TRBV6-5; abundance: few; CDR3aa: CASSYDSSTNQPQHF; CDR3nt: TGTGCCAGCAGTTACGACAGTAGCACCAATCAGCCCCAGCATTTT
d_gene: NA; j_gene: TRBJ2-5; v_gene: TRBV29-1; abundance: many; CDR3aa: CSVVDSGGETQYF; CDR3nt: TGCAGCGTTGTGGACTCCGGCGGGGAGACCCAGTACTTC
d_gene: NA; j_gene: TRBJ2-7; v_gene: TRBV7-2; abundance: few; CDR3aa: CASSAIGVSYEQYF; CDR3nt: TGTGCCAGCAGCGCAATAGGAGTATCCTACGAGCAGTACTTC
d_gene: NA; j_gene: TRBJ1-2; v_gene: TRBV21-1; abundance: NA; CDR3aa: CASSRHRAPRYGYTF; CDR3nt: TGTGCCAGCAGCAGACACAGGGCCCCGCGATATGGCTACACCTTC
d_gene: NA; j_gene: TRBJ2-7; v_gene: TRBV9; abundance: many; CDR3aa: CASSAIQGGGLNEQYF; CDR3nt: TGTGCCAGCAGCGCCATCCAGGGAGGCGGGTTGAACGAGCAGTACTTC
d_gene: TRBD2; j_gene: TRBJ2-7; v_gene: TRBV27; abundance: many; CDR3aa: CARASGGTQQYF; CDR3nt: TGTGCCAGGGCTAGCGGGGGGACTCAGCAGTACTTC
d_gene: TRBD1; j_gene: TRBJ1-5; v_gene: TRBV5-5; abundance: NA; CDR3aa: CASSHQLTGTSNQPQHF; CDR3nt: TGTGCCAGCAGCCATCAATTGACAGGGACTAGCAATCAGCCCCAGCATTTT
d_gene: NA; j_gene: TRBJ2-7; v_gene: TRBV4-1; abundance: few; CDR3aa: CASRLAIGRTYEQYF; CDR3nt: TGCGCCAGCAGACTCGCTATCGGACGAACCTACGAGCAGTACTTC
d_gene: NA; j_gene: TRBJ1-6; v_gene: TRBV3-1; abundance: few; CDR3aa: CASTGSSYNSPLHF; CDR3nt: TGTGCCAGCACCGGGAGCTCCTATAATTCACCCCTCCACTTT
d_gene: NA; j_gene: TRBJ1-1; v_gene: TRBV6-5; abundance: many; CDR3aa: CASSWGVGARTEAFF; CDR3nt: TGTGCCAGCAGTTGGGGAGTTGGGGCTCGGACTGAAGCTTTCTTT
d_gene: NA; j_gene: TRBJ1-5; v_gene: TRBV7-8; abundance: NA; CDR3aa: CASSSTGHQPQHF; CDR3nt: TGTGCCAGCAGCTCAACAGGGCATCAGCCCCAGCATTTT
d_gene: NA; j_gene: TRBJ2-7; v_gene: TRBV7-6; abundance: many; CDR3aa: CASSLAQGRSPEQYF; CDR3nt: TGTGCCAGCAGCTTAGCCCAGGGGAGGTCCCCCGAGCAGTACTTC
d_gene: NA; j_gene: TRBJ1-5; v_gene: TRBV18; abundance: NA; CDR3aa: CASSPSMGVDQPQHF; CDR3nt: TGTGCCAGCTCACCATCAATGGGCGTGGATCAGCCCCAGCATTTT
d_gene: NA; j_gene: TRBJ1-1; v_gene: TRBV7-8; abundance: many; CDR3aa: CASSLVARFRALNTEAFF; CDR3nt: TGTGCCAGCAGCTTAGTAGCGCGGTTTCGGGCATTGAACACTGAAGCTTTCTTT
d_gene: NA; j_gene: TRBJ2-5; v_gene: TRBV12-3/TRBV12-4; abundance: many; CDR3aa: CASGAISGETQYF; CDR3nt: TGTGCCAGCGGTGCCATCTCTGGGGAGACCCAGTACTTC
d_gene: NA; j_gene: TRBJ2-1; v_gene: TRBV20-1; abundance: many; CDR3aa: CSASSLLANEQFF; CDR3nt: TGCAGTGCTAGCAGCCTCCTAGCCAATGAGCAGTTCTTC
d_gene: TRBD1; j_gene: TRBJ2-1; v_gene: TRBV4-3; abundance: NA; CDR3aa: CASSLSRTGRSYNEQFF; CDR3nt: TGCGCCAGCAGCCTTTCGAGGACAGGTCGCTCCTACAATGAGCAGTTCTTC
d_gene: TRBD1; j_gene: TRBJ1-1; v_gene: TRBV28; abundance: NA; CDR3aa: CASSLRGQGTTEAFF; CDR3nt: TGTGCCAGCAGTTTAAGGGGACAGGGGACCACTGAAGCTTTCTTT
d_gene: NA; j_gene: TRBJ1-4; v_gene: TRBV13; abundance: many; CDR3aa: CASSKRHWTVGEKLFF; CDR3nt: TGTGCCAGCAGCAAACGGCACTGGACAGTGGGGGAAAAACTGTTTTTT
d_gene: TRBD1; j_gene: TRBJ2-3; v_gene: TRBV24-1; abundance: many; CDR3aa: CATSDLGTVGSTDTQYF; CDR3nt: TGTGCCACCAGTGATTTGGGGACAGTTGGTAGCACAGATACGCAGTATTTT
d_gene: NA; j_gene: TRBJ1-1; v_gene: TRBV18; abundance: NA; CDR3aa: CASSPFRDLGTEAFF; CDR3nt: TGTGCCAGCTCACCCTTCCGGGACCTGGGCACTGAAGCTTTCTTT
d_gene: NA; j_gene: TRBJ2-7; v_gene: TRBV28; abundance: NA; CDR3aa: CASSLGVNEQYF; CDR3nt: TGTGCCAGCAGTTTGGGGGTTAACGAGCAGTACTTC
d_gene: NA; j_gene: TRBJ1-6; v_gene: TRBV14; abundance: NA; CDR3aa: CASSQRPDSSNNSPLHF; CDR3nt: TGTGCCAGCAGCCAACGACCGGACAGCTCAAATAATTCACCCCTCCACTTT
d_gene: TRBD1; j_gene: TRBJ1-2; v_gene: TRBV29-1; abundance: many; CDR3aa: CSVRTTGGANGYTF; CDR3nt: TGCAGCGTTCGCACAACAGGGGGCGCAAATGGCTACACCTTC